The clone carrying this TCR beta chain was counted ten times or more. The target antigen is unknown. A second PCR, run for roughly 7 to 11 cycles, used a sample-barcoded 5' primer plus a J-beta primer mix. Tagging of each cDNA molecule was performed by a template-switch adaptor with 12 random nucleotides. Each CDR3 protein gets one entry after TCRdb re-called the 5' RACE reads with MiXCR. The sample shows about 1.6 million distinct CDR3 sequences, roughly a third of them seen only once. Per the germline V gene, CDR1 is LGHDT and CDR2 is YNNKEL (reference sequence). J was trimmed by 3 bases and V by 1 base; bases with no gene match: 6. The CDR3 runs 15 residues. Each donor's blood draw was ten milliliters of peripheral blood. The sample belongs to a study of blood T cells in healthy people across ages. Regarding the study as a whole: Naive T cell percentage strongly correlated with TCR beta diversity.

This sequence joins TRBV3-1 and TRBJ2-7, with 7 bases aligning to TRBD1. The specimen was blood. This receptor was taken from a woman younger than 45 in good health. The CDR3 here is CASSQGRQGVYEQYF. CDR3 DNA: TGTGCCAGCAGCCAAGGAAGACAGGGAGTCTACGAGCAGTACTTC.